Listed below are T cell receptor beta chains from one sample, sequenced in a study of blood T cell repertoires in COVID-19. Clones were sequenced by immunoSEQ multiplex PCR, and TCRdb holds only the in-frame ones, with some missing. The sample has 250,000 to 300,000 clones, about four fifths seen once. Source material: PBMCs or T cells enriched from blood (not recorded which). The receptors originated from a middle-aged man who had been exposed to COVID-19. Each CDR3 is given with its conserved first and last residue. The D gene is left open where the match is weak. Size is stated for part of the rows, as once, few or many counts, or as a class when the clone is expanded.

J,V,size,D,DNA,CDR3
TRBJ2-7,TRBV5-6,once,TRBD2,TGTGCCAGCAGCTTCTTGACTAGCGGTTCCTACGAGCAGTACTTC,CASSFLTSGSYEQYF
TRBJ2-3,TRBV6-2/TRBV6-3,-,TRBD2,TGTGCCAGCAGTTACGGCGGGAGGGTTTTGTATTTT,CASSYGGRVLYF
TRBJ2-7,TRBV24-1,once,TRBD2,TGTGCCACCAGTGATCCTCGGACTAGCGGGAACGAGCAGTACTTC,CATSDPRTSGNEQYF
TRBJ1-1,TRBV18,-,TRBD1,TGTGCCAGCTCACCGGGACAGAAAATGAACACTGAAGCTTTCTTT,CASSPGQKMNTEAFF
TRBJ1-4,TRBV7-8,few,-,TGTGCCAGCAGCTTAGATCGGACAGCAACTAATGAAAAACTGTTTTTT,CASSLDRTATNEKLFF
TRBJ2-7,TRBV4-2,-,-,TGTGCCAGCAGCCAGGACTTCACCTACGAGCAGTACTTC,CASSQDFTYEQYF
TRBJ2-7,TRBV18,few,-,TGTGCCAGCTCACCACCCTCAGGATCGACCTACGAGCAGTACTTC,CASSPPSGSTYEQYF
TRBJ1-1,TRBV3-1/TRBV3-2,-,-,TGTGCCAGCAGCCAAGATCCCACAGGCACTGAAGCTTTCTTT,CASSQDPTGTEAFF
TRBJ2-7,TRBV11-2,-,-,TGTGCCAGCAGCTTAGCAACAGAGTTATACGAGCAGTACTTC,CASSLATELYEQYF
TRBJ2-1,TRBV7-6,-,TRBD2,TGTGCCAGCAGCCCCCCTCGGCTAGCGGGAGGCCCCAGGGATGAGCAGTTCTTC,CASSPPRLAGGPRDEQFF
TRBJ1-4,TRBV4-1,-,-,TGCGCCAGCAGCCCCTCTCGGGAAAAACTGTTTTTT,CASSPSREKLFF
TRBJ2-5,TRBV3-1/TRBV3-2,once,TRBD2,TGTGCCAGCAGCCAAGGGGGTAGCGGGCGTCTTGAGACCCAGTACTTC,CASSQGGSGRLETQYF
TRBJ2-7,TRBV27,-,TRBD2,TGTGCCAGCAGTTCTGAGCGGGATTCTTACGAGCAGTACTTC,CASSSERDSYEQYF
TRBJ2-5,TRBV2,-,-,TGTGCCAGCAGTATACAGGGATGGGGAGAGACCCAGTACTTC,CASSIQGWGETQYF
TRBJ2-3,TRBV14,-,-,TGTGCCAGCAGCCAAGGGACTTGGTGGGTCCGAAGCCCCACAGATACGCAGTATTTT,CASSQGTWWVRSPTDTQYF
TRBJ1-1,TRBV7-8,-,TRBD1,TGTGCCAGCAGGCCCGAACCGGGACAGTTGAACACTGAAGCTTTCTTT,CASRPEPGQLNTEAFF
TRBJ1-1,TRBV4-2,-,-,TGTGCCAGCAGCTACGACGGGGGGAACACTGAAGCTTTCTTT,CASSYDGGNTEAFF
TRBJ2-1,TRBV7-9,-,-,TGTGCCAGCAGCCCGAACAGGGAGCAGTTCTTC,CASSPNREQFF
TRBJ2-1,TRBV7-6,-,TRBD1,TGTGCCAGCAGCCAGACAGGGCCCTACAATGAGCAGTTCTTC,CASSQTGPYNEQFF
TRBJ2-7,TRBV5-1,-,TRBD1,TGCGCCAGCGGTCAGGGGGAGACGTATGGCTACGAGCAGTACTTC,CASGQGETYGYEQYF
TRBJ2-5,TRBV7-9,-,TRBD1,TGTGCCACCTCTGGGGACAGGGTTCTGCGGGAGACCCAGTACTTC,CATSGDRVLRETQYF
TRBJ2-5,TRBV11-3,-,TRBD1,TGTGCCAGTCGAGGGGCAGGGGGCGCGGTGAAGACCCAGTACTTC,CASRGAGGAVKTQYF
TRBJ2-1,TRBV4-1,-,-,TGCGCCAGCAGCCAAGACCAGGGAGGCTCCTACAATGAGCAGTTCTTC,CASSQDQGGSYNEQFF
TRBJ2-3,TRBV11-2,-,-,TGTGCCAGCAGCCCCGGGGATACGCAGTATTTT,CASSPGDTQYF
TRBJ1-2,TRBV24-1,-,-,TGTGCCACCAGTGATGGCGCCGGGATGCTAAAAGCTAACTATGGCTACACCTTC,CATSDGAGMLKANYGYTF
TRBJ1-1,TRBV5-5,-,TRBD1,TGTGCCAGCAGCGTTAGGACAGGAGACTTGAACACTGAAGCTTTCTTT,CASSVRTGDLNTEAFF
TRBJ2-1,TRBV11-3,-,-,TGTGCCAGCAGCTTAGATTCTAACCCTTTTTCGGGCAATGAGCAGTTCTTC,CASSLDSNPFSGNEQFF
TRBJ1-1,TRBV2,-,TRBD1,TGTGCCAGCAGTGTTGAGGGACAGACGAACACTGAAGCTTTCTTT,CASSVEGQTNTEAFF
TRBJ1-1,TRBV6-1,-,-,TGTGCCAGCAGTGAATGGGGTTACAGGTATGAAGCTTTCTTT,CASSEWGYRYEAFF
TRBJ2-1,TRBV9,-,-,TGTGCCAGCAGCCTAACTAGGGAGCAGTTCTTC,CASSLTREQFF
TRBJ1-2,TRBV30,-,-,TGTGCCTGGAGTTCAGAGGGTGGCTACACCTTC,CAWSSEGGYTF
TRBJ2-1,TRBV10-3,once,TRBD2,TGTGCCATCAGTGAGTCGACTCGGACTAGCGGGAGTCGAAACAATGAGCAGTTCTTC,CAISESTRTSGSRNNEQFF
TRBJ1-2,TRBV3-1/TRBV3-2,few,-,TGTGCCAGCAGCCAAGCGAGTGGTGGCTACACCTTC,CASSQASGGYTF
TRBJ1-2,TRBV2,-,-,TGTGCCAAAAGATCCCAAGGGGTGTCCCGGGGCTACACCTTC,CAKRSQGVSRGYTF
TRBJ1-1,TRBV18,-,-,TGTGCCAGCTCACGACAAGCTGCGGGGGCGGGCACTGAAGCTTTCTTT,CASSRQAAGAGTEAFF
TRBJ2-7,TRBV25-1,-,-,TGTGCCAGCAGTGGCCCTACGCTAGACGAGCAGTACTTC,CASSGPTLDEQYF
TRBJ1-1,TRBV6-5,-,-,TGTGCCAGCAGTTACCCAGGGGCAACTGAAGCTTTCTTT,CASSYPGATEAFF
TRBJ2-1,TRBV12-3/TRBV12-4,-,-,TGTGCCAGCAGTGCCTTAGCGAGTGAGCAGTTCTTC,CASSALASEQFF
TRBJ1-2,TRBV2,-,TRBD1,TGTGCCAGCATGGGGGACAGGGCGAGCAACGGTGGCTACACCTTC,CASMGDRASNGGYTF
TRBJ1-2,TRBV24-1,few,-,TGTGCCACCAGTGATTCGGGGGGCGTAACGGGCTACACCTTC,CATSDSGGVTGYTF
TRBJ2-1,TRBV7-9,-,TRBD2,TGTGCCAGCAGCTCCGGGAGGGCAGGCTACAATGAGCAGTTCTTC,CASSSGRAGYNEQFF
TRBJ1-3,TRBV12-3/TRBV12-4,-,-,TGTGCCAGCAGAGTGGGGGCGAACACCATATATTTT,CASRVGANTIYF
TRBJ2-6,TRBV7-9,-,-,TGTGCCAGCAGTCCTGGGGGCGGCCGCTCTGGGGCCAACGTCCTGACTTTC,CASSPGGGRSGANVLTF
TRBJ2-7,TRBV27,-,-,TGTGCCAGCAGTTGGTCCCAGGTCTACGAGCAGTACTTC,CASSWSQVYEQYF
TRBJ2-3,TRBV28,-,-,TGTGCCATCGACTCCCGCACAGATACGCAGTATTTT,CAIDSRTDTQYF
TRBJ1-1,TRBV4-1,few,-,TGCGCCAGCTCCCGACAGGATTACACTGAAGCTTTCTTT,CASSRQDYTEAFF
TRBJ2-7,TRBV7-2,-,TRBD2,TGTGCCAGCAGCCGCATAGCGGGAGAGTGGAGCGAGCAGTACTTC,CASSRIAGEWSEQYF
TRBJ1-2,TRBV6-5,-,-,TGTGCCAGCAGTTACAGGGGCGGCTACACCTTC,CASSYRGGYTF
TRBJ2-7,TRBV5-4,-,TRBD2,TGTGCCAGCAGCCCGGGTGGTAGCGGGATGGTCGAGCAGTACTTC,CASSPGGSGMVEQYF
TRBJ1-5,TRBV3-1/TRBV3-2,-,TRBD1,TGTGCCAGCAGCCACGGGACAGGGAACGATCAGCCCCAGCATTTT,CASSHGTGNDQPQHF
TRBJ2-3,TRBV29-1,-,TRBD2,TGCAGCGTTGCAGCGGGAGTAACAGATACGCAGTATTTT,CSVAAGVTDTQYF
TRBJ1-6,TRBV6-5,-,-,TGTGCCAGCAGGCAGGCAGAGCATAATTCACCCCTCCACTTT,CASRQAEHNSPLHF
TRBJ2-7,TRBV21-1,-,-,TGTGCCAGCAGCAATAGGCGTAGCGGGAACTACGAGCAGTACTTC,CASSNRRSGNYEQYF
TRBJ2-2,TRBV9,many,-,TGTGCCAGCAGCGTAAACACCGGGACAAGTGCGGGCGGGGAGCTGTTTTTT,CASSVNTGTSAGGELFF
TRBJ2-3,TRBV5-1,-,-,TGCGCCAGCAGCTTGGCGCGGACTACAGATACGCAGTATTTT,CASSLARTTDTQYF
TRBJ2-3,TRBV30,once,-,TGTGCCTCGCCGCAGCAGGGGCCCACAGATACGCAGTATTTT,CASPQQGPTDTQYF
TRBJ2-2,TRBV24-1,-,TRBD1,TGTGCCACCAGTGATTCCCGACAGGGGTCGAACACCGGGGAGCTGTTTTTT,CATSDSRQGSNTGELFF
TRBJ1-2,TRBV10-3,-,-,TGTGCCATCGCCGTTGATGGGCTATCGGGCTACACCTTC,CAIAVDGLSGYTF
TRBJ1-1,TRBV27,once,-,TGTGCCAGCAGTCACGGGACAAGGGGCACTGAAGCTTTCTTT,CASSHGTRGTEAFF
TRBJ2-1,TRBV6-4,-,-,TGTGCCAGCAGTGACTACGGGCGGGGTTACAATGAGCAGTTCTTC,CASSDYGRGYNEQFF